This T cell receptor (beta chain) was recovered during a study of control samples from healthy donors and cancer patients. Sequencing used immunoSEQ multiplex PCR; TCRdb keeps in-frame clones, though not all of them. The table shows about 86,000 clones, with 90% to 95% occurring only once. The sequence was collected from a woman in her late teens or twenties in good health. The specimen sequenced was blood.

The CDR3 sequence is CASSPPDIYEQYF. The CDR3 nucleotides are TGCGCCAGCAGCCCACCGGATATCTACGAGCAGTACTTC. J is TRBJ2-7 and V is TRBV5-1; D unclear. From germline, CDR1 is SGHRS and CDR2 YFSETQ. V was shortened by 4 bases and J by 3 bases, with 11 bases between the two germline ends. The CDR3 has 13 residues.